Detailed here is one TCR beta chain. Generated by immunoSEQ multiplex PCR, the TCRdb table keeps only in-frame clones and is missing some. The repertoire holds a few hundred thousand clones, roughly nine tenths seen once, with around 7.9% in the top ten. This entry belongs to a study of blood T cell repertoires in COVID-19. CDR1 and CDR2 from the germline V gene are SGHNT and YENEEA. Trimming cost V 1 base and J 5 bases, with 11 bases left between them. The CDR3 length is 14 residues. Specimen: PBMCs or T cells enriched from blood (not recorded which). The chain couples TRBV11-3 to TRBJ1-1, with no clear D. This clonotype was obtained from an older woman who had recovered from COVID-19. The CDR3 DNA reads TGTGCCAGCAGCTTAGGCTCCAGGAGGACTGAAGCTTTCTTT. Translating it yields CASSLGSRRTEAFF.